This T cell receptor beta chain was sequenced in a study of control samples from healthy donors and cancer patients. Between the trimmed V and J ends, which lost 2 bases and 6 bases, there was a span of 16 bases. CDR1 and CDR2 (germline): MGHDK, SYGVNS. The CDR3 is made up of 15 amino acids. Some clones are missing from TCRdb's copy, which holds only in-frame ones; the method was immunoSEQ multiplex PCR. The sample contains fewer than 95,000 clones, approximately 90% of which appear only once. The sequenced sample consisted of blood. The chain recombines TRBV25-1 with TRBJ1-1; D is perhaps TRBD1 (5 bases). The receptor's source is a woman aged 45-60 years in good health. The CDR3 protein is CASSEDYGGSAEAFF. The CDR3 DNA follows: TGTGCCAGCAGTGAAGACTACGGGGGGTCCGCTGAAGCTTTCTTT.